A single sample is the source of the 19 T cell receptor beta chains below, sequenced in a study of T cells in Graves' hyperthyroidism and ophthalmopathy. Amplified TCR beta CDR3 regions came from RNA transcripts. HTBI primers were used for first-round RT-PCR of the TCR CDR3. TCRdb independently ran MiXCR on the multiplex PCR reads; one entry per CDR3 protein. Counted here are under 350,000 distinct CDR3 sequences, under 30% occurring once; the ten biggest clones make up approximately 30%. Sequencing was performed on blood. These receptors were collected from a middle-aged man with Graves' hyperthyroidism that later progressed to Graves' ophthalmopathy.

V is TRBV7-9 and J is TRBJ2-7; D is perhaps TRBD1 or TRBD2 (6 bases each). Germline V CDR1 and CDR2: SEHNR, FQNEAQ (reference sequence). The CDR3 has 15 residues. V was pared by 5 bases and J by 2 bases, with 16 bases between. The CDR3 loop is CASSPPGGLPYEQYF. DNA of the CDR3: TGTGCCAGCAGCCCTCCCGGGGGCCTCCCCTACGAGCAGTACTTC.

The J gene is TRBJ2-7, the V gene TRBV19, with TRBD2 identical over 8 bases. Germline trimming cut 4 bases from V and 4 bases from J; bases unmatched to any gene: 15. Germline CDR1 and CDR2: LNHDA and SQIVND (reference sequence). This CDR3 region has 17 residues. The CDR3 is CASSSTVAGNAGYEQYF. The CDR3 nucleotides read TGTGCCAGTAGTAGTACGGTAGCGGGAAACGCGGGATACGAGCAGTACTTC. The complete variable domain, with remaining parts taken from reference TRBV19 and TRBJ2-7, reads DGGITQSPKYLFRKEGQNVTLSCEQNLNHDAMYWYRQDPGQGLRLIYYSQIVNDFQKGDIAEGYSVSREKKESFPLTVTSAQKNPTAFYLCASSSTVAGNAGYEQYFGPGTRLTVT.

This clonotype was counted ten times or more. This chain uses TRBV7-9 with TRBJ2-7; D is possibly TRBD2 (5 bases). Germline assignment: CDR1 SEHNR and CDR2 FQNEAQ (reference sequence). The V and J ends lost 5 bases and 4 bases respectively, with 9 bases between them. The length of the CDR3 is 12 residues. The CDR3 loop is CASSDTSYEQYF. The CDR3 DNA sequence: TGTGCCAGCAGCGACACTAGTTACGAGCAGTACTTC.

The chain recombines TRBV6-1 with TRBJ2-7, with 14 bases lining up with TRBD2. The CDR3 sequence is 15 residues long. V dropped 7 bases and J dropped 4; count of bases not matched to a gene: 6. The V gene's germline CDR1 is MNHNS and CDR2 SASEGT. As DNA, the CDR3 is TGTGCCAGCACTCCGGGACTAGCGGGAGAATACGAGCAGTACTTC. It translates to CASTPGLAGEYEQYF.

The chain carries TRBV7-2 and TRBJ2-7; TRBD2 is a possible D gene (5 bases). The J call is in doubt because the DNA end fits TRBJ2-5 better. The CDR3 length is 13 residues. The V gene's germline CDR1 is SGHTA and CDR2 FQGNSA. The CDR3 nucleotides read TGTGCCAGCACCCTGTCGGGGAGAGAGACCCAGTACTTC. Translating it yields CASTLSGRETQYF.

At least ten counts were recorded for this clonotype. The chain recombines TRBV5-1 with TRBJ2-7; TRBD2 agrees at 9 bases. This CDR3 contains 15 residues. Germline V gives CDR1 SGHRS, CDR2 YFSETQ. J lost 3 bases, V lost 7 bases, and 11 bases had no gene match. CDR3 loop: CASAPLAGTHYEQYF. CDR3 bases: TGCGCCAGCGCCCCTCTAGCGGGGACGCACTACGAGCAGTACTTC.

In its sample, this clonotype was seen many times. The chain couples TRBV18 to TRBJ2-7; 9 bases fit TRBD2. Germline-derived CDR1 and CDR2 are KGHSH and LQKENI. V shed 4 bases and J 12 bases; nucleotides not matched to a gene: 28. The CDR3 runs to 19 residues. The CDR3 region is CASSQNKAGSLSGSGRRYF. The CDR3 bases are TGTGCCAGCTCACAAAATAAGGCAGGGTCGTTATCCGGTAGCGGGAGAAGGTACTTC.

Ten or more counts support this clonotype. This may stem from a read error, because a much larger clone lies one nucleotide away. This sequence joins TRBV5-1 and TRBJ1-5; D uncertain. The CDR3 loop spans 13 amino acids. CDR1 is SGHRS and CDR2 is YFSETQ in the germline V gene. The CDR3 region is CANSVDSNQPQHF. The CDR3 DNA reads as TGCGCCAACAGCGTGGACAGCAATCAGCCCCAGCATTTT.

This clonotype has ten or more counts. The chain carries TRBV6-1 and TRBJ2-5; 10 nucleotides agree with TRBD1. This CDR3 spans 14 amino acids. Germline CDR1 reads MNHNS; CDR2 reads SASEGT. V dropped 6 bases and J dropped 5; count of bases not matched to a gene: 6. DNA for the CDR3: TGTGCCAGCAGCCGGGACAGGGGCCGGGAGACCCAGTACTTC. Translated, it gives CASSRDRGRETQYF.

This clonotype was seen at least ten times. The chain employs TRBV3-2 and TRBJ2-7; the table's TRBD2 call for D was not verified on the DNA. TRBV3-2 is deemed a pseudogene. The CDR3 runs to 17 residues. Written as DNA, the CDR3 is TGTGCCAGCAGCCAAGAAGATCGAGCGGGAGGGTGGTACGAGCAGTACTTC. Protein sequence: CASSQEDRAGGWYEQYF.

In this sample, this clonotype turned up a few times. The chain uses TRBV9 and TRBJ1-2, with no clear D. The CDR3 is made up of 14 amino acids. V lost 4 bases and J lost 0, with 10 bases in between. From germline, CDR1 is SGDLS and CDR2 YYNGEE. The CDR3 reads CASSRSSPNYGYTF. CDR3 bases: TGTGCCAGCAGCAGGAGCAGCCCTAACTATGGCTACACCTTC.

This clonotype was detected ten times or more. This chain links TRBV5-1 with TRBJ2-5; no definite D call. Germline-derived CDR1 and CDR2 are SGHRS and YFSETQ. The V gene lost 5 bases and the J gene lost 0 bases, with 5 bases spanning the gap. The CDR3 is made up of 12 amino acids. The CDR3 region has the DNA TGCGCCAGCAGTAGGAACCAAGAGACCCAGTACTTC. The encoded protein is CASSRNQETQYF.

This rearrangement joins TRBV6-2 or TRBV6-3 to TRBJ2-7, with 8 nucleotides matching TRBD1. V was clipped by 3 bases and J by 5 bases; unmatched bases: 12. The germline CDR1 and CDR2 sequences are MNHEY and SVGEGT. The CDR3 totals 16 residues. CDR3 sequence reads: CASSYERTGRYHEQYF. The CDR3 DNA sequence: TGTGCCAGCAGTTATGAGCGGACAGGGCGGTACCACGAGCAGTACTTC.

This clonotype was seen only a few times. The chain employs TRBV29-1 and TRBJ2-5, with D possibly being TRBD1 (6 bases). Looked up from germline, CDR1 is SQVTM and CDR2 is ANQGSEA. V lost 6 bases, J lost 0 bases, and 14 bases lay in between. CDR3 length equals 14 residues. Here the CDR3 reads CSVDLGTYQETQYF. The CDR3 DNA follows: TGCAGCGTGGACCTCGGGACATACCAAGAGACCCAGTACTTC.

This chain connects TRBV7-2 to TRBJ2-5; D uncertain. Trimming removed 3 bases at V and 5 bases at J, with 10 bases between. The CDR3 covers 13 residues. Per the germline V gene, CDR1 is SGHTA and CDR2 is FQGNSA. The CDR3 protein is CASSLITMETQYF. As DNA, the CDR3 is TGTGCCAGCAGCTTGATTACCATGGAGACCCAGTACTTC.

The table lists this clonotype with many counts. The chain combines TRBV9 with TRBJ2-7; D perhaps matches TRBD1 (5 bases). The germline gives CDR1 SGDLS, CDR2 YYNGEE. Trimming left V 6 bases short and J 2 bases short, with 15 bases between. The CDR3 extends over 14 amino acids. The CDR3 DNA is TGTGCCAGCACCAGGGCGGCAGACACCTACGAGCAGTACTTC. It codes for CASTRAADTYEQYF.

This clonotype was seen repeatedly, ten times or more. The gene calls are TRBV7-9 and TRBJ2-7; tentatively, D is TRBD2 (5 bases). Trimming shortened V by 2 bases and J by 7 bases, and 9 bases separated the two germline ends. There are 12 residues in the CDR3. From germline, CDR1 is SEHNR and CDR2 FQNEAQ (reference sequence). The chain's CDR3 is CASSLNSGEQYF. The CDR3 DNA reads TGTGCCAGCAGCTTAAACTCGGGAGAGCAGTACTTC.

The CDR3 DNA sequence: TGTGCCAGCAGTTTACTGAGACTAGATATAGGGGAGACCCAGTACTTC. Its protein is CASSLLRLDIGETQYF. The rearrangement uses TRBV6-5 and TRBJ2-5; D possibly corresponds to TRBD2 (6 bases). Trimming took off 4 bases at V and 5 bases at J, with 20 bases between the two ends. The germline CDR1 and CDR2 sequences are MNHEY and SVGAGI. The CDR3 contains 16 residues.

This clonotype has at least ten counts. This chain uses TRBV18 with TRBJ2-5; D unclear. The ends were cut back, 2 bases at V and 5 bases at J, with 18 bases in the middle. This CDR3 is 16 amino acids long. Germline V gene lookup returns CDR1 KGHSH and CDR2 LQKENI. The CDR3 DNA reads TGTGCCAGCTCACCATACAGATCCGGTAGTGGGGAGACCCAGTACTTC. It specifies CASSPYRSGSGETQYF.